These 28 T cell receptor beta chains share one sample of origin, sequenced in a study of T cells after yellow fever vaccination. TCRdb recomputed calls from the 5' RACE reads with MiXCR, one row per CDR3 protein. The profile shows 70,000 or so distinct CDR3 sequences, around 5% of them singletons. The specimen was CD4+ T cells sorted from PBMCs, collected roughly 15 days after the first yellow fever vaccination. These receptors originate from a man aged 18 to 35 who received the YFV17D yellow fever vaccine.

This clonotype was observed many times. The chain uses TRBV20-1 and TRBJ2-3; D not certain. In germline, CDR1 is DFQATT, CDR2 SNEGSKA (reference sequence). The CDR3 loop spans 12 amino acids. V was pared by 3 bases and J by 5 bases, with 9 bases between. In nucleotides, the CDR3 is TGCAGTGCTAGGTCCTTACGAGATACGCAGTATTTT. Translated: CSARSLRDTQYF.

This clonotype was recorded many times. The chain has TRBV11-2 and TRBJ2-3, with D perhaps TRBD2 (5 bases). Germline V gives CDR1 SGHAT, CDR2 FQNNGV. This CDR3 is 12 amino acids long. V was shortened by 8 bases and J by 6 bases, with 12 bases between the two germline ends. This CDR3 is CASCSGGDTQYF. CDR3 in DNA: TGTGCCAGCTGCTCCGGCGGGGATACGCAGTATTTT.

This clonotype was detected many times. The chain links TRBV30 to TRBJ1-1, with 7 positions matching TRBD1. Germline V gene sequence: CDR1 GTSNPN, CDR2 SVGIG (reference sequence). The CDR3 is 12 amino acids. V lost 0 bases, J lost 13 bases, and 8 bases stayed unmatched. The CDR3 protein is CAWSVGTENVFF. The CDR3 DNA reads as TGTGCCTGGAGTGTAGGGACAGAGAATGTTTTCTTT.

This clonotype appeared many times. This rearrangement joins TRBV10-3 to TRBJ1-6; D not resolved. Trimming cost V 0 bases and J 0 bases, with 12 bases left between them. Germline CDR1 reads ENHRY; CDR2 reads SYGVKD. There are 18 residues in the CDR3. This CDR3 reads CAISESGQHSSYNSPLHF. In DNA form, the CDR3 reads TGTGCCATCAGTGAGTCGGGCCAGCATAGCTCCTATAATTCACCCCTCCACTTT.

This clonotype appeared many times. This chain links TRBV7-2 with TRBJ1-6; D gene unclear. Trimming took 5 bases from V and 10 from J, leaving 12 bases between them. Germline loops: CDR1 SGHTA, CDR2 FQGNSA. The CDR3 runs to 13 residues. CDR3: CASSPGWGSPLHF. In DNA, the CDR3 is TGTGCCAGCAGCCCCGGTTGGGGATCACCCCTCCACTTT.

This clonotype was detected many times. V is TRBV5-4 and J is TRBJ1-2; possible D gene TRBD1, 6 bases. Per germline, CDR1 SGHNT and CDR2 YYREEE (reference sequence). Between the trimmed V and J ends, which lost 4 bases and 2 bases, there was a span of 12 bases. The CDR3 has 14 residues. CDR3 sequence reads: CASSPTGQNYGYTF. The DNA of the CDR3 is TGTGCCAGCAGCCCCACCGGACAGAACTATGGCTACACCTTC.

This clonotype occurred many times. The chain combines TRBV5-1 with TRBJ2-5; D may be TRBD1 (5 bases). CDR3 length: 16 amino acids. CDR1 is SGHRS and CDR2 is YFSETQ in the germline V gene. V lost 0 bases and J 5 bases, leaving 17 bases between the germline ends. DNA of the CDR3: TGCGCCAGCAGCTTGGAAGGGGCCGACCGACGGGAGACCCAGTACTTC. Translation: CASSLEGADRRETQYF.

This clonotype occurred many times. This chain joins TRBV20-1 and TRBJ1-5; maybe TRBD1 (5 bases). CDR3 length equals 15 residues. V dropped 3 bases and J dropped 1 base, with 13 bases sitting between them. Germline V gene sequence: CDR1 DFQATT, CDR2 SNEGSKA (reference sequence). The CDR3 DNA reads as TGCAGTGCTAGTCGAGTTGGGGGGAGCAATCAGCCCCAGCATTTT. Translating gives CSASRVGGSNQPQHF.

In its sample, this clonotype was seen many times. This sequence joins TRBV7-2 and TRBJ2-3; possibly TRBD1 or TRBD2 for D (5 bases each). The ends were cut back, 3 bases at V and 2 bases at J, with 12 bases in the middle. Germline values: CDR1 SGHTA, CDR2 FQGNSA. This CDR3 contains 15 residues. CDR3 bases: TGTGCCAGCAGCTTCTATGGGGGAGTCACAGATACGCAGTATTTT. This encodes CASSFYGGVTDTQYF.

This clonotype was recorded many times. The V gene is TRBV5-1, the J gene TRBJ2-5; D may be TRBD2 (6 bases). CDR3 length: 14 amino acids. Between the trimmed V and J ends, which lost 2 bases and 7 bases, there was a span of 15 bases. Germline-derived CDR1 and CDR2 are SGHRS and YFSETQ. The CDR3 is CASSFGAREATQYF. The DNA of the CDR3 is TGCGCCAGCAGCTTTGGGGCCAGGGAGGCGACCCAGTACTTC.

This clonotype was counted ten times or more. The V call is TRBV7-9, the J call TRBJ1-2, with D maybe TRBD1 (5 bases). Germline CDR1 is SEHNR and CDR2 is FQNEAQ (reference sequence). V gave up 5 bases and J gave up 5 bases, with 9 bases separating them. This CDR3 has 12 amino acids. The CDR3 nucleotides read TGTGCCAGCAGCAAGACAGCTTATGGCTACACCTTC. Translated: CASSKTAYGYTF.

This clonotype was counted ten times or more. The CDR3 region is CASRLAGGPGTQYF. The CDR3 DNA follows: TGTGCCAGTAGACTAGCGGGGGGGCCGGGTACGCAGTATTTT. The V and J genes are TRBV19 and TRBJ2-3, with 13 bases that match TRBD2. With 6 bases clipped from V and 8 bases from J, the junction kept 5 bases outside the gene matches. Looked up from germline, CDR1 is LNHDA and CDR2 is SQIVND (reference sequence). The CDR3 spans 14 residues.

This clonotype was seen at least ten times. This rearrangement joins TRBV27 to TRBJ2-5; TRBD1 agrees at 7 bases. The CDR3 is 18 amino acids. Unmatched junction bases numbered 20, after V lost 5 bases and J lost 5 bases. Germline V gene data show CDR1 as MNHEY and CDR2 as SMNVEV (reference sequence). The CDR3 region is CASSRTGAVPPGSETQYF. The CDR3 nucleotides are TGTGCCAGCAGTCGCACAGGGGCCGTACCCCCCGGAAGCGAGACCCAGTACTTC.

This clonotype was counted ten times or more. This rearrangement joins TRBV5-5 to TRBJ1-1; TRBD1 might be the D (5 bases). The V end lost 4 bases, the J end lost 5 bases, and 12 bases lay between the germline ends. Germline CDR1 reads SGHKS; CDR2 reads YYEKEE (reference sequence). The CDR3 extends over 13 amino acids. The CDR3 is CASSMLGRTEAFF. The CDR3 DNA reads as TGTGCCAGCAGCATGCTGGGGCGGACTGAAGCTTTCTTT.

The rearrangement uses TRBV20-1 and TRBJ2-4; 9 bases map to TRBD1. The CDR3 is made up of 14 amino acids. Germline CDR1 reads DFQATT; CDR2 reads SNEGSKA (reference sequence). J was trimmed by 6 bases and V by 5 bases; bases with no gene match: 8. In DNA form, the CDR3 reads TGCAGTGCTTGGAGGGACAGGGTCGGAAACATTCAGTACTTC. Translated: CSAWRDRVGNIQYF.

There are many counts of this clonotype. The V and J genes are TRBV7-3 and TRBJ2-3; 11 bases match TRBD2. From germline, CDR1 is SGHTA and CDR2 FQGTGA. V lost 5 bases to trimming and J lost 6 bases; unmatched junction nucleotides: 10. The CDR3 is made up of 16 amino acids. CDR3 in DNA: TGTGCCAGCAGCCTCCCTAGCGGGGGGCGGGGGGATACGCAGTATTTT. It yields the protein CASSLPSGGRGDTQYF. The whole variable domain, filled in from reference TRBV7-3 and TRBJ2-3, reads GAGVSQTPSNKVTEKGKYVELRCDPISGHTALYWYRQSLGQGPEFLIYFQGTGAADDSGLPNDRFFAVRPEGSVSTLKIQRTERGDSAVYLCASSLPSGGRGDTQYFGPGTRLTVL.

This clonotype occurred many times. This sequence joins TRBV7-2 and TRBJ2-5; 8 bases match TRBD2. V shed 5 bases, J shed 3 bases, and the junction held 5 bases outside the gene matches. Germline CDR1 is SGHTA and CDR2 is FQGNSA. The CDR3 spans 14 residues. CDR3 sequence (DNA): TGTGCCAGCAGCCAAAATAGCGGGAAAGAGACCCAGTACTTC. This sequence encodes CASSQNSGKETQYF. The variable domain in full, completed from reference TRBV7-2 and TRBJ2-5, reads GAGVSQSPSNKVTEKGKDVELRCDPISGHTALYWYRQSLGQGLEFLIYFQGNSAPDKSGLPSDRFSAERTGGSVSTLTIQRTQQEDSAVYLCASSQNSGKETQYFGPGTRLLVL.

This clonotype has a handful of counts. The gene calls are TRBV7-2 and TRBJ1-2; the D is unclear. Between the trimmed V and J ends, which lost 5 bases and 8 bases, there was a span of 18 bases. This CDR3 is 14 amino acids long. Germline CDR1 reads SGHTA; CDR2 reads FQGNSA. In DNA form, the CDR3 reads TGTGCCAGCAGCCTCCTGGAGGGATCTAAAGGCTACACCTTC. Translating gives CASSLLEGSKGYTF.

This clonotype was recorded at least ten times. V usage is TRBV5-1 and J usage is TRBJ1-3, with D perhaps TRBD1 (5 bases). The V gene lost 0 bases and the J gene lost 4 bases, with 8 bases spanning the gap. The CDR3 sequence is 14 residues long. CDR1 is SGHRS, CDR2 YFSETQ, per germline. The DNA for the CDR3 is TGCGCCAGCAGCTTGGCAGGGTACGGAAACACCATATATTTT. This gives the protein CASSLAGYGNTIYF.

This clonotype was counted at least ten times. The chain employs TRBV4-3 and TRBJ2-3; D is undetermined. Germline CDR1 and CDR2: LGHNA and YSLEER. V dropped 0 bases and J dropped 7 bases, with 8 bases sitting between them. This CDR3 is 13 amino acids long. CDR3 nucleotides: TGCGCCAGCAGCCAAGAAGGGCGGCATACGCAGTATTTT. Its protein is CASSQEGRHTQYF.

This clonotype has ten or more counts. The chain joins TRBV5-5 to TRBJ2-1, with TRBD1 identical over 7 bases. J lost 12 bases, V lost 4 bases, and 10 bases had no gene match. CDR1 is SGHKS and CDR2 is YYEKEE in the germline V gene (reference sequence). CDR3 length equals 13 residues. CDR3 protein: CASSPGGPVGQFF. DNA of the CDR3: TGTGCCAGCAGCCCAGGGGGACCCGTGGGGCAGTTCTTC. Full variable domain (remainder filled in from reference TRBV5-5 and TRBJ2-1): DAGVTQSPTHLIKTRGQQVTLRCSPISGHKSVSWYQQVLGQGPQFIFQYYEKEERGRGNFPDRFSARQFPNYSSELNVNALLLGDSALYLCASSPGGPVGQFFGPGTRLTVL.

This clonotype occurred many times. V is TRBV20-1 and J is TRBJ1-5; D not resolved. CDR3 length: 14 residues. Germline V lookup: CDR1 DFQATT, CDR2 SNEGSKA (reference sequence). V was pared by 6 bases and J by 3 bases, with 15 bases between. CDR3 amino acids: CSALEDGYNQPQHF. The DNA of the CDR3 is TGCAGTGCCCTAGAGGACGGATACAATCAGCCCCAGCATTTT.

This clonotype came up many times. The rearrangement joins TRBV7-9 to TRBJ1-6; the D gene is possibly TRBD1 (5 bases). This CDR3 is 14 amino acids long. The germline V gene encodes CDR1 SEHNR and CDR2 FQNEAQ (reference sequence). V dropped 3 bases and J dropped 7 bases, with 10 bases sitting between them. CDR3 in amino acids: CASSLGLQNSPLHF. The CDR3 bases are TGTGCCAGCAGCTTGGGGCTGCAGAATTCACCCCTCCACTTT.

This clonotype was observed many times. The chain is built from TRBV6-4 and TRBJ1-1; D is perhaps TRBD1 (5 bases). Trimming cost V 5 bases and J 1 base, with 11 bases left between them. Germline V gene sequence: CDR1 MRHNA, CDR2 SNTAGT. The CDR3 totals 14 residues. The CDR3 reads CASSPDRGNTEAFF. CDR3 nucleotide sequence: TGTGCCAGCAGTCCAGACAGAGGGAACACTGAAGCTTTCTTT.

This clonotype was counted at least ten times. V gene TRBV12-3 or TRBV12-4 combines with J gene TRBJ2-7, with TRBD1 matching over 7 bases. The trim removed 5 bases at V and 3 bases at J, leaving 10 bases unmatched. The length of the CDR3 is 15 residues. CDR3 protein: CASSTTGAGGYEQYF. The DNA for the CDR3 is TGTGCCAGCAGTACCACAGGGGCAGGGGGCTACGAGCAGTACTTC.

This clonotype has at least ten counts. J is TRBJ1-6 and V is TRBV5-5, with unresolved D. The V and J ends lost 4 bases and 7 bases respectively, with 9 bases between them. The CDR3 consists of 13 residues. Germline CDR1 is SGHKS and CDR2 is YYEKEE (reference sequence). The CDR3 protein is CASSLMPNSPLHF. DNA for the CDR3: TGTGCCAGCAGCCTTATGCCCAATTCACCCCTCCACTTT.

In this sample, this clonotype turned up many times. The chain carries TRBV28 and TRBJ2-7; D is perhaps TRBD1 (6 bases). The germline V gene has CDR1 MDHEN and CDR2 SYDVKM. The V gene lost 6 bases and the J gene lost 6 bases, with 21 bases spanning the gap. This CDR3 is built from 15 residues. CDR3 sequence (DNA): TGTGCCAGCAGATCAAATCCGGGACATTGGTCCGAGCAGTACTTC. Translated: CASRSNPGHWSEQYF.

This clonotype showed up many times. J is TRBJ2-3 and V is TRBV21-1; TRBD1 is the table's D call, not checked against the DNA. TRBV21-1 is a documented pseudogene. The CDR3 has 16 amino acids. The CDR3 loop is CASSTASSEPRGTQYF. CDR3 in DNA: TGTGCCAGCAGCACGGCCTCATCGGAGCCCAGGGGTACGCAGTATTTT.